These T cell receptor beta chains were read from a single sample in a study of early T cells in non-severe SARS-CoV-2 infection. MiXCR, applied by TCRdb to the 5' RACE reads, yields one record per CDR3 protein. The table has around 26,000 distinct CDR3 sequences, 4% to 5.5% seen once; the top ten hold under 8%. Sequences were obtained from whole blood. The receptors come from an adult who was a healthcare worker with PCR-confirmed SARS-CoV-2 infection or an uninfected control (not recorded which). Each CDR3 is given without its conserved first and last residue.

v_call cdr3_aa
TRBV7-8 ASSLKATGIVAVTYNEQF
TRBV10-2 ASSEDRRGASTDTQY
TRBV19 ASSIAGAARVEKLF
TRBV4-2 ASSPRGYGSGANVLT
TRBV18 ASSPRGQVYNEQF
TRBV20-1 SASDRGLYEQY
TRBV20-1 SARRRRGVAGPYEQY
TRBV28 ASSLLGQGLTNYGYT
TRBV28 ASSETSGIYNEQF
TRBV5-1 ASSPGSSYNSPLH
TRBV11-2 ASSEYAGGGEQF
TRBV30 AWSEAGGLAGRPYEQY
TRBV5-1 ASSEGHMNTEAF
TRBV7-9 ASTRPGSSSYEQY
TRBV4-1 ASSRGSRTGNYEQY
TRBV2 ASSFSDRETQY
TRBV29-1 AGGAPGANVLT
TRBV7-9 ASSPPGFYEQY
TRBV7-9 ASSTLGGPLNEQF
TRBV9 ASSVGPADTQY
TRBV11-2 ASSLGDYSSGETQY
TRBV18 ASSPPRGRNETQY
TRBV5-1 ASSLGQARTEAF
TRBV4-2 ASSQGGQGEQPQH
TRBV4-2 ASSQDGREAF
TRBV6-5 ASSYSRTSEEGQY
TRBV28 ASSPWVPGGGTEAF
TRBV15 ATGGFAGGSNEQF
TRBV14 ASSLQTGDEQF
TRBV28 ASSLFAGQETQY
TRBV7-3 ASSYKNRVWKTNYVYT
TRBV6-1 ASLHRGPGELF
TRBV18 ASSLGAHQPQH
TRBV6-4 ASSDWSGEKLF
TRBV10-3 AIRTAAGANVLT
TRBV20-1 SASVRWSGTDTQY
TRBV7-6 ASSLDSVDTQY